The 16 T cell receptor beta chains listed next were all sequenced from one sample in a study of regulatory T cells in long-lasting Graves disease. The time point is: newly diagnosed GD, antithyroid drugs for less than 3 months. Scientists built the TCR library using RNA that was extracted from PBMCs. Relying on iRepertoire HTBI primers and Arm-PCR of CDR3 regions, the team built TCR beta libraries. TCRdb reprocessed the multiplex PCR reads via MiXCR and lists one record per CDR3 protein. This sample has around 250,000 distinct CDR3 sequences, with 15% to 20% found just once. These same data were also listed under a study on T cells in Graves' hyperthyroidism and ophthalmopathy.

This specimen was peripheral blood mononuclear cells (PBMCs), taken at new diagnosis, from a patient treated with antithyroid drugs. Receptors were obtained from a young woman with Graves disease.

This clonotype was recorded at least ten times. The V call is TRBV10-1, the J call TRBJ2-3; possibly TRBD2 for D (6 bases). Germline V gene data show CDR1 as WNHNN and CDR2 as SYGVQD (reference sequence). V lost 0 bases to trimming and J lost 4 bases, with 8 bases between them. The CDR3 loop spans 14 amino acids. The CDR3 DNA is TGCGCCAGCAGTGAGTCTGCGGGATCAGATACGCAGTATTTT. This sequence encodes CASSESAGSDTQYF.

This clonotype was detected many times. The gene calls are TRBV12-3 or TRBV12-4 and TRBJ2-2; D is ambiguous. V lost 0 bases to trimming and J lost 3 bases, with 2 bases between them. The CDR3 covers 13 residues. The DNA of the CDR3 is TGTGCCAGCAGTTTAGCGTACACCGGGGAGCTGTTTTTT. This encodes CASSLAYTGELFF.

This clonotype was seen at least ten times. This rearrangement joins TRBV20-1 to TRBJ2-3; tentative D call: TRBD2 (5 bases). The CDR3 consists of 15 residues. The V end was cut by 0 bases, the J end by 2 bases, with 12 bases between. CDR1 and CDR2 from the germline V gene are DFQATT and SNEGSKA (reference sequence). CDR3 in DNA: TGCAGTGCTAGAGATTCAAAGGAGGACACAGATACGCAGTATTTT. This encodes CSARDSKEDTDTQYF.

This clonotype was counted many times. The chain combines TRBV28 with TRBJ2-7; possible D gene TRBD2, 7 bases. V was cut by 6 bases and J by 1 base, with 16 bases left in between. Germline CDR1 and CDR2: MDHEN and SYDVKM. CDR3 length: 15 amino acids. The CDR3 region is CASRSRGAFSYEQYF. CDR3 bases: TGTGCCAGCAGATCTCGGGGGGCGTTTTCCTACGAGCAGTACTTC.

J is TRBJ2-1 and V is TRBV4-2; perhaps TRBD2 as D (6 bases). The CDR3 extends over 18 amino acids. The V end lost 0 bases, the J end lost 0 bases, and 15 bases lay between the germline ends. From germline, CDR1 is LGHNA and CDR2 YNFKEQ. The DNA of the CDR3 is TGTGCCAGCAGCCAAGAGGGGGGACCCCAAAGCTCCTACAATGAGCAGTTCTTC. This translates into CASSQEGGPQSSYNEQFF.

The chain links TRBV20-1 to TRBJ2-1; 8 nucleotides agree with TRBD2. Trimming at V came to 6 bases and at J to 0 bases, leaving 10 bases not matched to a gene. Germline lookup yields CDR1 DFQATT and CDR2 SNEGSKA (reference sequence). The CDR3 sequence is 16 residues long. This CDR3 reads CSAQGGGMSSYNEQFF. The CDR3 DNA sequence: TGCAGTGCCCAGGGCGGGGGGATGAGCTCCTACAATGAGCAGTTCTTC.

The table lists this clonotype with many counts. V usage is TRBV4-3 and J usage is TRBJ1-1; possible D gene TRBD1, 5 bases. V was trimmed by 6 bases and J by 4 bases, leaving 18 bases between them. CDR3 length: 15 amino acids. Germline V lookup: CDR1 LGHNA, CDR2 YSLEER. CDR3 DNA: TGCGCCAGCAGGCGCGGACACCCGGTCGGCACTGAAGCTTTCTTT. Translating it yields CASRRGHPVGTEAFF.

With respect to this clonotype: With a far larger clone one base away, a read error is the likely cause. The rearrangement uses TRBV7-9 and TRBJ1-1; D remains unclear. CDR1 SEHNR and CDR2 FQNEAQ come from the germline V gene (reference sequence). CDR3 length: 12 residues. The CDR3, as DNA: TGTACCAGCAGCTCCTCGGACGGTGAAGCTTTCTTT. Its translation: CTSSSSDGEAFF.

This clonotype was seen ten or more times. The chain combines TRBV2 with TRBJ2-2; possible D gene TRBD2, 5 bases. Trimming removed 6 bases at V and 7 bases at J, with 18 bases between. CDR1 and CDR2 (germline): SNHLY, FYNNEI. This CDR3 has 15 residues. DNA for the CDR3: TGTGCCAGCAGAGAGAGGGCAGCAGTTCTCGGGGAGCTGTTTTTT. It specifies CASRERAAVLGELFF.

This clonotype was seen repeatedly, ten times or more. Possible read error: a much larger clone is one base away. This chain connects TRBV7-3 to TRBJ1-1, with D perhaps matching TRBD1 (5 bases). The germline V gene encodes CDR1 SGHTA and CDR2 FQGTGA. V was clipped by 5 bases and J by 1 base, with 8 bases between them. This CDR3 has 13 residues. This CDR3 is CASSAGTNTEAFF. CDR3 DNA: TGTGCCAGCAGCGCCGGGACGAACACTGAAGCTTTCTTT.

This clonotype was observed many times. The V and J genes are TRBV24-1 and TRBJ2-5; D might be TRBD1 (5 bases). This CDR3 region has 15 residues. The germline V gene encodes CDR1 KGHDR and CDR2 SFDVKD. V lost 2 bases and J 1 base, leaving 10 bases between the germline ends. CDR3 sequence reads: CATSDSQGPQETQYF. The CDR3 DNA reads TGTGCCACCAGTGATTCGCAGGGCCCCCAAGAGACCCAGTACTTC.

This clonotype was seen at least ten times. The rearrangement joins TRBV20-1 to TRBJ1-5, with 9 bases lining up with TRBD1. The V gene end was trimmed by 6 bases and the J gene end by 6 bases; junction bases not matched to a gene: 9. Germline V gives CDR1 DFQATT, CDR2 SNEGSKA (reference sequence). The CDR3 is 14 residues long. Written as DNA, the CDR3 is TGCAGTGCCACAACAGGGGGCGCGGTTCAGCCCCAGCATTTT. This gives the protein CSATTGGAVQPQHF.

This chain links TRBV4-1 with TRBJ1-6; maybe TRBD1 (6 bases). The CDR3 runs to 18 residues. From germline, CDR1 is MGHRA and CDR2 YSYEKL. Trimming removed 0 bases from V and 2 bases from J, with 14 bases in between. The CDR3 here is CASSQESVRGAYNSPLHF. Written as DNA, the CDR3 is TGCGCCAGCAGCCAAGAGTCGGTGAGGGGGGCCTATAATTCACCCCTCCACTTT.

This clonotype was detected many times. The J gene is TRBJ1-1, the V gene TRBV18, with TRBD1 identical over 7 bases. V lost 2 bases, J lost 3 bases, and 0 bases stayed unmatched. Per the germline V gene, CDR1 is KGHSH and CDR2 is LQKENI. The length of the CDR3 is 13 residues. The CDR3 loop reads CASSPGTDTEAFF. CDR3 bases: TGTGCCAGCTCACCAGGGACAGACACTGAAGCTTTCTTT.

At least ten counts were recorded for this clonotype. The genes are TRBV6-2 or TRBV6-3 and TRBJ1-1; TRBD1 is a possible D gene (5 bases). Germline V lookup: CDR1 MNHEY, CDR2 SVGEGT. The CDR3 is 13 amino acids. Trimming pared 4 bases from V and 5 bases from J, leaving 11 bases between. The chain's CDR3 is CASSSEGETEAFF. The CDR3 DNA is TGTGCCAGCAGTTCCGAAGGGGAAACTGAAGCTTTCTTT.

On this clonotype: This probably arose from a read error, given a far larger clone one base away. The chain joins TRBV2 to TRBJ2-1, with a weak D call TRBD1 (5 bases). Trimming took off 1 base at V and 10 bases at J, with 17 bases between the two ends. CDR3 length: 15 residues. CDR1 is SNHLY and CDR2 is FYNNEI in the germline V gene. The CDR3, as DNA: TGTGCCAGCAGTGAAGACGCAGGGATGGAGTGGGAGCAGTTCTTC. Its protein product is CASSEDAGMEWEQFF. The full variable domain, rest sourced from reference TRBV2 and TRBJ2-1, is EPEVTQTPSHQVTQMGQEVILRCVPISNHLYFYWYRQILGQKVEFLVSFYNNEISEKSEIFDDQFSVERPDGSNFTLKIRSTKLEDSAMYFCASSEDAGMEWEQFFGPGTRLTVL.